This T cell receptor (beta chain) was found in a study of blood T cells in healthy people across ages. Study-level results: The study lacked donor CMV status, which possibly confounded expanded clonotype changes. A strong correlation was seen between TCR beta diversity and naive T cell percentage. The recorded TCR beta diversity per million T cells decreased in a roughly linear manner with age.

Details on this clonotype: Its target is unknown.

The second PCR ran roughly 6 to 12 cycles with a sample-barcoded 5' primer and J-beta primers. Each cDNA molecule received a tag from a template-switch adaptor that had 12 random nucleotides. TCRdb analysed the 5' RACE reads with MiXCR anew, one entry per CDR3 protein. The sample consists of roughly 790,000 distinct CDR3 sequences, about 40% of them appearing once. Trimming cost V 6 bases and J 1 base, with 16 bases left between them. Germline V gene sequence: CDR1 DFQATT, CDR2 SNEGSKA (reference sequence). The CDR3 sequence is 15 residues long. The receptor was isolated from an older woman in good health. The specimen sequenced was blood. The rearrangement uses TRBV20-1 and TRBJ1-5; a weak D match, TRBD1 (6 bases). The CDR3 nucleotides read TGCAGTGCCAGACCGGGGGGCGAGAGCAATCAGCCCCAGCATTTT. Amino acid sequence: CSARPGGESNQPQHF.